The 12 T cell receptor beta chains reported below all come from one sample, sequenced in a study of cytomegalovirus exposure and HLA in healthy donors. PCR used 60 Vbeta primers and 13 Jbeta primers. Assay used: immunoSEQ multiplex PCR; TCRdb lists only in-frame clones, some missing. This table has almost 200,000 clones, around 79% appearing once. Specimen: PBMCs. The receptors were gathered from a woman aged 30 to 39 in good health and CMV-seropositive.

This chain connects TRBV5-1 to TRBJ2-7; 9 bases match TRBD1. The germline V gene has CDR1 SGHRS and CDR2 YFSETQ. The CDR3 covers 14 residues. V was pared by 4 bases and J by 6 bases, with 8 bases of the junction left unmatched. CDR3 protein: CASSPQGAHPEQYF. The CDR3 coding sequence is TGCGCCAGCAGCCCACAGGGGGCCCATCCCGAGCAGTACTTC.

V gene TRBV7-2 combines with J gene TRBJ2-7; possibly TRBD1 for D (6 bases). The CDR3 spans 14 residues. Trimming took 1 base from V and 2 from J, leaving 9 bases between them. Per the germline V gene, CDR1 is SGHTA and CDR2 is FQGNSA. The DNA for the CDR3 is TGTGCCAGCAGCTTAGGCAGGGGAGCCTACGAGCAGTACTTC. Amino acid sequence: CASSLGRGAYEQYF.

The table lists this clone with a few counts. The chain joins TRBV7-9 to TRBJ2-3, with D hard to call. CDR3 size: 14 residues. V shed 7 bases and J shed 2 bases, with 13 bases lying between them. Germline CDR1 is SEHNR and CDR2 is FQNEAQ (reference sequence). CDR3 sequence reads: CASTPSRNTDTQYF. The CDR3 DNA is TGTGCCAGCACCCCTTCCAGAAACACAGATACGCAGTATTTT.

V gene TRBV2 combines with J gene TRBJ1-5; D remains ambiguous. CDR3 length equals 16 residues. Germline V gene sequence: CDR1 SNHLY, CDR2 FYNNEI. Trimming removed 6 bases from V and 3 bases from J, with 18 bases in between. The CDR3, as DNA: TGTGCCAGCAGCGGTATGAGGGTACGGAACAATCAGCCCCAGCATTTT. Its translation is CASSGMRVRNNQPQHF.

V usage is TRBV30 and J usage is TRBJ2-3; the D gene is possibly TRBD2 (6 bases). Looked up from germline, CDR1 is GTSNPN and CDR2 is SVGIG (reference sequence). CDR3 length equals 15 residues. Trimming removed 0 bases from V and 2 bases from J, with 12 bases in between. The CDR3 DNA is TGTGCCTGGAGTGTCGTTTCGGGACTCACAGATACGCAGTATTTT. It specifies CAWSVVSGLTDTQYF.

The chain carries TRBV5-1 and TRBJ1-5; a possible D gene is TRBD1 (6 bases). Germline CDR1 is SGHRS and CDR2 is YFSETQ. V was shortened by 0 bases and J by 4 bases, with 11 bases between the two germline ends. The CDR3 runs 15 residues. Here the CDR3 reads CASSLGQEINQPQHF. The CDR3 DNA sequence: TGCGCCAGCAGCTTGGGACAGGAGATAAATCAGCCCCAGCATTTT.

The chain joins TRBV13 to TRBJ1-2, with D unresolved. V lost 1 base and J 1 base, leaving 7 bases between the germline ends. Germline V gene lookup returns CDR1 PRHDT and CDR2 FYEKMQ (reference sequence). This CDR3 contains 14 residues. CDR3: CASSLDSRNYGYTF. The CDR3 DNA reads TGTGCCAGCAGCTTAGACAGCCGTAACTATGGCTACACCTTC.

The chain links TRBV29-1 to TRBJ2-1, with 11 bases matching TRBD2. V lost 6 bases and J lost 6; bases outside the gene matches: 13. Germline loops: CDR1 SQVTM, CDR2 ANQGSEA. There are 16 residues in the CDR3. The CDR3 bases are TGCAGCGTCTTGTGGGGTAGCGGGAGGGCGGGCAATGAGCAGTTCTTC. As protein: CSVLWGSGRAGNEQFF.

This clone was detected once. This chain connects TRBV6-5 to TRBJ2-7; 7 bases map to TRBD2. V was clipped by 6 bases and J by 4 bases; unmatched bases: 3. The CDR3 extends over 12 amino acids. Germline V CDR1 and CDR2: MNHEY, SVGAGI. The CDR3 bases are TGTGCCAGCAGCCCAGCGGGGTACGAGCAGTACTTC. Protein sequence: CASSPAGYEQYF.

The chain links TRBV19 to TRBJ1-1; 8 bases are shared with TRBD1. Germline-derived CDR1 and CDR2 are LNHDA and SQIVND (reference sequence). This CDR3 is 16 amino acids long. The trim removed 5 bases at V and 1 base at J, leaving 9 bases unmatched. CDR3 amino acids: CASSSRQGPTNTEAFF. The CDR3 DNA sequence: TGTGCCAGTAGTTCCCGACAGGGGCCGACGAACACTGAAGCTTTCTTT.

The J gene is TRBJ1-1, the V gene TRBV29-1; no firm D call. The germline gives CDR1 SQVTM, CDR2 ANQGSEA. V was trimmed by 6 bases and J by 5 bases, leaving 13 bases between them. The CDR3 loop spans 12 amino acids. CDR3 DNA sequence: TGCAGCGTGAAGGAGGGCAGGACTGAAGCTTTCTTT. As protein: CSVKEGRTEAFF.

This rearrangement joins TRBV2 to TRBJ1-4, with D possibly being TRBD1 (6 bases). This CDR3 has 15 residues. Trimming removed 4 bases at V and 0 bases at J, with 9 bases between. Germline V gene sequence: CDR1 SNHLY, CDR2 FYNNEI. CDR3 in DNA: TGTGCCAGCAGTGTTTACAGGGCAACTAATGAAAAACTGTTTTTT. It encodes CASSVYRATNEKLFF.